These 27 T cell receptor beta chains came from one sample sequenced in a study of naive and memory T cell subsets. Both TRBC1 and TRBC2 were covered by a beta constant-region primer of two equimolar oligonucleotides. Nested alpha and beta constant-region primers with the SP2 primer drove four PCR rounds on ligated cDNA. MiXCR, run by TCRdb on the UMI-ligation and nested PCR reads, gives a single entry per CDR3 protein. The table includes roughly 99,000 distinct CDR3 sequences, 10% to 12% detected once. These receptors' antigens are unknown. Regarding the study as a whole: Naive repertoires, especially CD8, held a few larger clonotypes, possibly memory cells re-expressing CD45RA.

Sample: naive CD4+ T cells from blood. These receptors were obtained from a human donor in good health.

This clonotype was observed many times. The V and J genes are TRBV4-2 and TRBJ1-4, with a possible D match to TRBD1 (5 bases). CDR1 and CDR2 from the germline V gene are LGHNA and YNFKEQ. Trimming removed 1 base at V and 0 bases at J, with 9 bases between. The CDR3 is 16 residues long. The CDR3 sequence: CASSQGQTATNEKLFF. CDR3 DNA: TGTGCCAGCAGCCAAGGACAGACTGCAACTAATGAAAAACTGTTTTTT.

J is TRBJ2-7 and V is TRBV4-3; D may be TRBD1 (6 bases). The V gene's germline CDR1 is LGHNA and CDR2 YSLEER. The CDR3 extends over 14 amino acids. Trimming took off 0 bases at V and 4 bases at J, with 10 bases between the two ends. CDR3 sequence reads: CASSQDRGFYEQYF. The CDR3 DNA sequence: TGCGCCAGCAGCCAAGATAGGGGGTTTTACGAGCAGTACTTC.

This clonotype has a handful of counts. V and J are TRBV14 and TRBJ1-1; D remains unclear. CDR1 and CDR2 (germline): SGHDN, FVKESK. Trimming took off 4 bases at V and 0 bases at J, with 18 bases between the two ends. This CDR3 is built from 17 residues. The CDR3 DNA is TGTGCCAGCAGCCTGAGGACTGGAGGCAGCTTGAACACTGAAGCTTTCTTT. Protein: CASSLRTGGSLNTEAFF.

J is TRBJ2-5 and V is TRBV29-1; possible D gene TRBD1, 6 bases. The CDR3 extends over 12 amino acids. The V end was cut by 4 bases, the J end by 3 bases, with 9 bases between. Germline V CDR1 and CDR2: SQVTM, ANQGSEA. CDR3 protein: CSVVDRKETQYF. CDR3 DNA: TGCAGCGTTGTCGACAGGAAAGAGACCCAGTACTTC. Variable domain in full (rest from reference TRBV29-1 and TRBJ2-5): SAVISQKPSRDICQRGTSLTIQCQVDSQVTMMFWYRQQPGQSLTLIATANQGSEATYESGFVIDKFPISRPNLTFSTLTVSNMSPEDSSIYLCSVVDRKETQYFGPGTRLLVL.

The CDR3 sequence: CSVLDRNYGYTF. Here the CDR3 DNA reads TGCAGCGTTCTAGACAGAAACTATGGCTACACCTTC. The chain employs TRBV29-1 and TRBJ1-2; weak D call: TRBD1 (5 bases). Per the germline V gene, CDR1 is SQVTM and CDR2 is ANQGSEA. The CDR3 is made up of 12 amino acids. Trimming took off 5 bases at V and 2 bases at J, with 9 bases between the two ends.

This clonotype has ten or more counts. This chain links TRBV7-2 with TRBJ2-7, with D maybe TRBD2 (5 bases). This CDR3 comprises 15 residues. Germline V gene data show CDR1 as SGHTA and CDR2 as FQGNSA. The V gene lost 3 bases and the J gene lost 2 bases, with 14 bases spanning the gap. The CDR3 spells CASSFTLGGPYEQYF. The CDR3 nucleotides read TGTGCCAGCAGCTTCACACTCGGAGGCCCCTACGAGCAGTACTTC. Complete variable domain (other parts from reference TRBV7-2 and TRBJ2-7): GAGVSQSPSNKVTEKGKDVELRCDPISGHTALYWYRQSLGQGLEFLIYFQGNSAPDKSGLPSDRFSAERTGGSVSTLTIQRTQQEDSAVYLCASSFTLGGPYEQYFGPGTRLTVT.

This clonotype was picked up a small number of times. The V call is TRBV7-1, the J call TRBJ2-2, with TRBD1 as a possible D gene (5 bases). TRBV7-1 is identified as an open reading frame with a role that is uncertain. V gave up 3 bases and J gave up 4 bases, with 9 bases separating them. The CDR3 consists of 14 residues. DNA for the CDR3: TGTGCCAGCAGCTCGGACACCTCCACCGGGGAGCTGTTTTTT. Translated: CASSSDTSTGELFF.

This clonotype was observed a few times. J is TRBJ1-1 and V is TRBV2; D call uncertain. This CDR3 region has 14 residues. Trimming pared 0 bases from V and 5 bases from J, leaving 10 bases between. Germline V gives CDR1 SNHLY, CDR2 FYNNEI. This chain's CDR3 is CASSEARRVTEAFF. The DNA of the CDR3 is TGTGCCAGCAGTGAAGCGCGTAGGGTAACTGAAGCTTTCTTT.

The table lists this clonotype with many counts. In nucleotides, the CDR3 is TGTGCCAGCAGCCCGGGACACAGGACTAGCAATCAGCCCCAGCATTTT. Its translation: CASSPGHRTSNQPQHF. V gene TRBV5-5 combines with J gene TRBJ1-5; possibly TRBD1 for D (6 bases). CDR3 length: 16 residues. The ends were cut back, 4 bases at V and 0 bases at J, with 14 bases in the middle. CDR1 SGHKS and CDR2 YYEKEE come from the germline V gene (reference sequence).

This clonotype was counted only a few times. The chain recombines TRBV12-3 or TRBV12-4 with TRBJ2-5, with 8 nucleotides matching TRBD2. This CDR3 region has 14 residues. The V gene end was trimmed by 6 bases and the J gene end by 4 bases; junction bases not matched to a gene: 7. The CDR3 DNA follows: TGTGCCAGCAGCCGCCCTAGCGGGTCAGAGACCCAGTACTTC. This gives the protein CASSRPSGSETQYF.

This clonotype was recorded a few times. This chain connects TRBV20-1 to TRBJ2-4; D ambiguous. The CDR3 spans 14 residues. Deletions cut 3 bases from V and 5 bases from J, with 14 bases between. Per germline, CDR1 DFQATT and CDR2 SNEGSKA (reference sequence). CDR3 DNA sequence: TGCAGTGCTAGTGGGCTAGGGTCCCAAAACATTCAGTACTTC. It specifies CSASGLGSQNIQYF.

This chain joins TRBV11-3 and TRBJ2-7; weak D call: TRBD2 (5 bases). The ends were cut back, 1 base at V and 3 bases at J, with 10 bases in the middle. CDR1 SGHNT and CDR2 YENEEA come from the germline V gene. The CDR3 is 14 residues long. The DNA for the CDR3 is TGTGCCAGCAGCTTAGGTGTTCGGGACTACGAGCAGTACTTC. Amino acid sequence: CASSLGVRDYEQYF. Together with reference TRBV11-3 and TRBJ2-7, the CDR3 gives the full variable domain: EAGVVQSPRYKIIEKKQPVAFWCNPISGHNTLYWYLQNLGQGPELLIRYENEEAVDDSQLPKDRFSAERLKGVDSTLKIQPAELGDSAVYLCASSLGVRDYEQYFGPGTRLTVT.

The chain joins TRBV7-2 to TRBJ2-2, with D perhaps given as TRBD1 or TRBD2 (6 bases each). The CDR3 spans 15 residues. Per germline, CDR1 SGHTA and CDR2 FQGNSA. V dropped 6 bases and J dropped 3 bases, with 14 bases sitting between them. The CDR3 sequence: CASSSEGGYTGELFF. The CDR3 DNA follows: TGTGCCAGCAGTAGCGAGGGGGGCTACACCGGGGAGCTGTTTTTT.

In its sample, this clonotype was seen a few times. V is TRBV7-8 and J is TRBJ1-4; 10 bases map to TRBD1. This CDR3 is built from 16 residues. Losses at the gene ends were 5 bases for V and 7 bases for J; bases not matched to a gene: 10. From germline, CDR1 is SGHVS and CDR2 FQNEAQ. CDR3 sequence (DNA): TGTGCCAGCAGCCCCCTTAGACAGGGGGCAGGTGAAAAACTGTTTTTT. It translates to CASSPLRQGAGEKLFF.

This clonotype was found many times. The gene calls are TRBV7-2 and TRBJ2-3; D not certain. This CDR3 spans 12 amino acids. From germline, CDR1 is SGHTA and CDR2 FQGNSA. V dropped 4 bases and J dropped 2 bases, with 4 bases sitting between them. The CDR3 region is CASSSYTDTQYF. As DNA, the CDR3 is TGTGCCAGCAGCTCCTACACAGATACGCAGTATTTT.

This chain connects TRBV15 to TRBJ1-6; D is undetermined. Trimming took 4 bases from V and 14 from J, leaving 15 bases between them. The germline V gene encodes CDR1 LNHNV and CDR2 YYDKDF (reference sequence). The CDR3 has 13 amino acids. This CDR3 is CATSMKLDFTLHF. The CDR3 DNA follows: TGTGCCACCAGCATGAAGTTGGACTTTACCCTCCACTTT.

This chain uses TRBV7-9 with TRBJ1-2; D remains ambiguous. Germline V gives CDR1 SEHNR, CDR2 FQNEAQ (reference sequence). This CDR3 comprises 11 residues. The CDR3 spells CAIDRLYGYTF. The CDR3 DNA sequence: TGTGCAATCGACCGCTTGTATGGCTACACCTTC.

The chain joins TRBV6-2 or TRBV6-3 to TRBJ2-1; 8 bases are a match to TRBD2. Germline V gives CDR1 MNHEY, CDR2 SVGEGT. Trimming cost V 11 bases and J 9 bases; bases outside gene matches: 9. This CDR3 comprises 12 residues. The CDR3 here is CAERERYGEQFF. In nucleotides, the CDR3 is TGTGCCGAGCGGGAGAGGTACGGTGAGCAGTTCTTC.

CDR3 nucleotide sequence: TGTGCCAGCGCTATTGAGCGCGTTACGCAGTATTTT. Protein product: CASAIERVTQYF. V gene TRBV7-2 combines with J gene TRBJ2-3; no definite D call. The CDR3 length is 12 residues. Trimming took off 8 bases at V and 8 bases at J, with 14 bases between the two ends. Germline CDR1 reads SGHTA; CDR2 reads FQGNSA. The entire variable domain, with the rest obtained from reference TRBV7-2 and TRBJ2-3, is as follows: GAGVSQSPSNKVTEKGKDVELRCDPISGHTALYWYRQSLGQGLEFLIYFQGNSAPDKSGLPSDRFSAERTGGSVSTLTIQRTQQEDSAVYLCASAIERVTQYFGPGTRLTVL.

The rearrangement uses TRBV7-2 and TRBJ2-5, with 9 bases fitting TRBD1. CDR1 SGHTA and CDR2 FQGNSA come from the germline V gene. This CDR3 is 13 amino acids long. After removal of 5 bases from V and 5 bases from J, the junction contained 3 bases not matched to a gene. CDR3 region: CASSGGQGETQYF. The CDR3 DNA reads as TGTGCCAGCAGCGGAGGACAGGGGGAGACCCAGTACTTC.

This clonotype has just a few counts. The CDR3 DNA reads TGCAGCGTTGAAAGGGGGGCAAGGACTGAAGCTTTCTTT. Its protein is CSVERGARTEAFF. The V call is TRBV29-1, the J call TRBJ1-1, with a tentative D call TRBD1 (6 bases). Germline assignment: CDR1 SQVTM and CDR2 ANQGSEA. This CDR3 comprises 13 residues. V gave up 2 bases and J gave up 5 bases, with 12 bases separating them.

The rearrangement links TRBV7-8 to TRBJ2-1, with 15 nucleotides matching TRBD2. This CDR3 has 17 residues. Looked up from germline, CDR1 is SGHVS and CDR2 is FQNEAQ. The V segment lost 6 bases and the J segment 7 bases; nucleotides outside the gene matches: 10. The CDR3 coding sequence is TGTGCCAGCAGTCAGTATTCCGGGACTAGCGGGAGGAATGAGCAGTTCTTC. Translated: CASSQYSGTSGRNEQFF.

The J gene is TRBJ1-2, the V gene TRBV12-3 or TRBV12-4, with D unresolved. The ends were cut back, 4 bases at V and 1 base at J, with 16 bases in the middle. The CDR3 runs 16 residues. The CDR3 reads CASSSRETDINYGYTF. CDR3 DNA sequence: TGTGCCAGCAGTTCCCGAGAGACCGATATTAACTATGGCTACACCTTC.

The chain joins TRBV28 to TRBJ1-5; D unclear. The V and J ends lost 2 bases and 11 bases respectively, with 19 bases between them. Germline loops: CDR1 MDHEN, CDR2 SYDVKM. This CDR3 is built from 15 residues. DNA for the CDR3: TGTGCCAGCAGTTTAAACCTCAAAACGTCCCAAGCCCAGCATTTT. The encoded protein is CASSLNLKTSQAQHF. The variable domain in full, completed from reference TRBV28 and TRBJ1-5, reads DVKVTQSSRYLVKRTGEKVFLECVQDMDHENMFWYRQDPGLGLRLIYFSYDVKMKEKGDIPEGYSVSREKKERFSLILESASTNQTSMYLCASSLNLKTSQAQHFGDGTRLSIL.

This clonotype has a handful of counts. V gene TRBV15 combines with J gene TRBJ1-1; 12 positions agree with TRBD1. CDR3 size: 18 residues. Germline CDR1 and CDR2: LNHNV and YYDKDF (reference sequence). V shed 3 bases, J shed 5 bases, and the junction held 13 bases outside the gene matches. The CDR3 region has the DNA TGTGCCACCAGCAGGAGGCCGGGACAGGGGGCGCGGGGAACTGAAGCTTTCTTT. This encodes CATSRRPGQGARGTEAFF.

This clonotype was counted only a few times. The gene calls are TRBV6-5 and TRBJ1-3; D may be TRBD1 (6 bases). CDR1 is MNHEY and CDR2 is SVGAGI in the germline V gene. The CDR3 runs to 14 residues. Trimming stripped 6 bases from V and 4 bases from J, with 13 bases between. The CDR3 is CASSGGRLGNTIYF. DNA of the CDR3: TGTGCCAGCAGCGGGGGCAGACTAGGAAACACCATATATTTT.

The CDR3 DNA reads TGTGCCAGCACCCTCGACGGGGCAACAGATACGCAGTATTTT. This translates into CASTLDGATDTQYF. The V call is TRBV6-2 or TRBV6-3, the J call TRBJ2-3; D is tentatively TRBD1 or TRBD2 (5 bases each). Germline V gives CDR1 MNHEY, CDR2 SVGEGT. Trimming removed 7 bases from V and 3 bases from J, with 14 bases in between. The CDR3 covers 14 residues.